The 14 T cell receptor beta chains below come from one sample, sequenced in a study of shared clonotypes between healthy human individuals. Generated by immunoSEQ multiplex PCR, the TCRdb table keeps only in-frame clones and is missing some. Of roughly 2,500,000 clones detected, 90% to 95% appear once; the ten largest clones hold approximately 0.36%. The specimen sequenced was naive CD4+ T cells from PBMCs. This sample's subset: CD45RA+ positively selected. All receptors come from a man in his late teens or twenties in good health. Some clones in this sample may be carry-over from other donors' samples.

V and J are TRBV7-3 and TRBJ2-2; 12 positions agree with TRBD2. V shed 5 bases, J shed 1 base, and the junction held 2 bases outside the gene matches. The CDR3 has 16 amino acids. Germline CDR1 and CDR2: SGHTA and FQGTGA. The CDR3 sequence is CASSRLAGVNTGELFF. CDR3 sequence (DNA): TGTGCCAGCAGCAGACTAGCGGGAGTGAACACCGGGGAGCTGTTTTTT.

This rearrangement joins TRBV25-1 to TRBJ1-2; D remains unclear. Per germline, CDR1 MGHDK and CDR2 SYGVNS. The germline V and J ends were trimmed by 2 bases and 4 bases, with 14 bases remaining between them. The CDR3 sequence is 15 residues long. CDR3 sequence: CASSEPRGESYGYTF. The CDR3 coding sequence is TGTGCCAGCAGTGAACCACGCGGGGAGAGCTATGGCTACACCTTC.

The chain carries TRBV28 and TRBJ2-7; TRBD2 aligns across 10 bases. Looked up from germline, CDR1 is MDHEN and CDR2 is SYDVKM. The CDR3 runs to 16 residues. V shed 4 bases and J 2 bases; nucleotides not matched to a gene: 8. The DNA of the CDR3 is TGTGCCAGCAGTTCGACGGGACTAGCGAAAGCCTACGAGCAGTACTTC. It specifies CASSSTGLAKAYEQYF.

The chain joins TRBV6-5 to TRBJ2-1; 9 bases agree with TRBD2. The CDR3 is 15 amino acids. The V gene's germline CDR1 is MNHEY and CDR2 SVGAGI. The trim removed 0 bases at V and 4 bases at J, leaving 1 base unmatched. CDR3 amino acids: CASSYSSGGYNEQFF. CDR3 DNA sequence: TGTGCCAGCAGTTACTCTAGCGGGGGTTACAATGAGCAGTTCTTC.

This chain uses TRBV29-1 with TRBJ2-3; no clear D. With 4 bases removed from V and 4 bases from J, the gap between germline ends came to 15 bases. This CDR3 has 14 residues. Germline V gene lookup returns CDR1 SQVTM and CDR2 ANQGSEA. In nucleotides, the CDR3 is TGCAGCGTTGTGAGAGTTCTCGGAGCAGATACGCAGTATTTT. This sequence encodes CSVVRVLGADTQYF.

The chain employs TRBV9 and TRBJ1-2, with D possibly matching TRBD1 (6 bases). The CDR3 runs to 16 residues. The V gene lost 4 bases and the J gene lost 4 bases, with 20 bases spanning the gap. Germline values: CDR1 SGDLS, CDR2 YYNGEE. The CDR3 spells CASSMDLSTGPYGYTF. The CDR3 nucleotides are TGTGCCAGCAGCATGGACCTTTCGACAGGCCCCTATGGCTACACCTTC.

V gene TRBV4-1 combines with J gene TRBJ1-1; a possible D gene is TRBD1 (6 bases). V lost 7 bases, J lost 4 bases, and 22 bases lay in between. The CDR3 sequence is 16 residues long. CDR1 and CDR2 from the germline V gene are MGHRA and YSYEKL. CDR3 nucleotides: TGCGCCAGCACCAGGGGAAGTGGCGGGGCGGGCACTGAAGCTTTCTTT. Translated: CASTRGSGGAGTEAFF.

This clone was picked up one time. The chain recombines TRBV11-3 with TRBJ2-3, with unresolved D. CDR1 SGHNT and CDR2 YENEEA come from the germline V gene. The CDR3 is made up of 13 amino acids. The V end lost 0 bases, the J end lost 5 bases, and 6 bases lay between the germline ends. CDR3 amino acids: CASSLDGEDTQYF. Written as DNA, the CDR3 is TGTGCCAGCAGCTTAGATGGGGAAGATACGCAGTATTTT.

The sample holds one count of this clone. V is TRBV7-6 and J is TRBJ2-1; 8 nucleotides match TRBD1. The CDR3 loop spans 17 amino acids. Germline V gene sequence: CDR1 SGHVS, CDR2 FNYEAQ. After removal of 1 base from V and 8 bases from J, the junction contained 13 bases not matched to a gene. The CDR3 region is CASSLGGIGAGGHEQFF. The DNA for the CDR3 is TGTGCCAGCAGCTTAGGCGGGATTGGGGCAGGGGGCCATGAGCAGTTCTTC.

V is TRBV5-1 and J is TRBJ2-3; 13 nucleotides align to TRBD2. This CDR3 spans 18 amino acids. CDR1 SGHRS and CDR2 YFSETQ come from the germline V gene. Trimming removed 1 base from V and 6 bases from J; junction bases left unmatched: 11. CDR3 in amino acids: CASSLRPGLAGSGDTQYF. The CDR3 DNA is TGCGCCAGCAGCTTGAGACCGGGACTAGCGGGAAGTGGTGATACGCAGTATTTT.

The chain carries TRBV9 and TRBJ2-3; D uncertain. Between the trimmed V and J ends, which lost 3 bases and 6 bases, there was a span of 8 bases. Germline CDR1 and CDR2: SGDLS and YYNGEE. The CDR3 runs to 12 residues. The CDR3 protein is CASSAESDTQYF. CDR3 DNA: TGTGCCAGCAGCGCAGAATCCGATACGCAGTATTTT.

The CDR3 sequence: CSVAPIRGTTYEQYF. The CDR3 coding sequence is TGCAGCGTCGCACCTATTAGGGGGACCACCTACGAGCAGTACTTC. The chain uses TRBV29-1 and TRBJ2-7; the D gene is possibly TRBD1 (6 bases). Trimming left V 6 bases short and J 2 bases short, with 20 bases between. Germline-derived CDR1 and CDR2 are SQVTM and ANQGSEA. This CDR3 spans 15 amino acids.

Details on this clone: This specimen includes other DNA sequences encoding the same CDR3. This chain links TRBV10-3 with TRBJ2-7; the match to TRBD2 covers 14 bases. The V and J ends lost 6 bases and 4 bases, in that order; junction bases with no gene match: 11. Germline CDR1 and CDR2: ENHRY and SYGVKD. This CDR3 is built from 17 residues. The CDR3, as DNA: TGTGCCATCAGCCCCGGGACTAGCGGGAGAACGAAGTACGAGCAGTACTTC. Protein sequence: CAISPGTSGRTKYEQYF.

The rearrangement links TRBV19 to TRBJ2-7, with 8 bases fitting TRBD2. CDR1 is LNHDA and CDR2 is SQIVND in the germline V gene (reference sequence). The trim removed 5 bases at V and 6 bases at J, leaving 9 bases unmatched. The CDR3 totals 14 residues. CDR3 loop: CASSVPGLGGEQYF. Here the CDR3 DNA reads TGTGCCAGTAGTGTACCGGGACTAGGGGGCGAGCAGTACTTC. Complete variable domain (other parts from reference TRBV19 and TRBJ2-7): DGGITQSPKYLFRKEGQNVTLSCEQNLNHDAMYWYRQDPGQGLRLIYYSQIVNDFQKGDIAEGYSVSREKKESFPLTVTSAQKNPTAFYLCASSVPGLGGEQYFGPGTRLTVT.